Listed below are T cell receptor beta chains from one sample, sequenced in a study of cytomegalovirus exposure and HLA in healthy donors. TCRdb keeps only in-frame clones here, not all; method: immunoSEQ multiplex PCR. Counted here are roughly 120,000 clones, over 55% occurring once; the ten biggest clones make up 8% to 10%. Sequenced input: PBMCs. These receptors were taken from a man between 18 and 35 years old in good health and CMV-seropositive. Both conserved end residues are trimmed from each CDR3. The order of the fields is V gene, D gene, clone size, CDR3 protein. D genes are given only for firm matches. Clone size, where shown, is once, few, many, or a class for clones that have expanded.

TRBV2	TRBD2	.	ASSEGTSRLLY
TRBV6-6	.	.	ASVAGGNQPQH
TRBV5-4	.	few	ASSLGGGLYGYT
TRBV28	TRBD2	.	ASSLSAGAYEQY
TRBV5-1	TRBD1	.	ASSLGSGGELGDIQY
TRBV5-6	TRBD1	.	ASSLGLTGDYGYT
TRBV6-6	.	.	ASSYYRHPGLDPQH
TRBV5-4	.	.	ASRQGIETGELF
TRBV4-1	TRBD1	.	ASSQVGTGNYGYT
TRBV29-1	TRBD1	few	SVLKGTGMDYGYT
TRBV5-1	TRBD1	.	ASSFSSGGGEKLF
TRBV30	TRBD2	.	AWRTSRETQY
TRBV27	.	.	ASSLGPQNEKLF
TRBV4-1	.	.	ASSPTGQGNYEQY
TRBV18	TRBD1	.	ASSPTGDGNQPQH
TRBV18	TRBD1	.	ASSPLSLGQGVIY
TRBV5-1	TRBD2	.	ASSFRTSGGAADTQY
TRBV28	.	.	ASSQSQEPQH
TRBV6-4	.	.	ASRPTGNTEAF
TRBV6-1	.	.	ASSVFLLYEQY
TRBV6-5	TRBD1	.	AEGGTGGKGYT
TRBV4-1	TRBD1	.	ASSQGMDREDEKLF